The present T cell receptor (beta chain) was sequenced within a study of blood T cells in healthy people across ages. General study points: Naive CD4+ cells and diversity were both higher in long-lived donors than in aged donors.

The use of a sample-barcoded 5' primer and a J-beta primer mix characterized a second PCR of roughly 6 to 11 cycles. TCRdb fed the 5' RACE reads into MiXCR, producing one record per CDR3 protein. The table lists approximately 1,000,000 distinct CDR3 sequences, more than 30% of them singletons. Germline assignment: CDR1 SGHAT and CDR2 FQNNGV. The CDR3 length is 15 residues. Every donor provided roughly 10 milliliters of peripheral blood. Isolated per sample were at least 7 million PBMCs. Comments on this clonotype: Antigen unknown.

The receptor was derived from a man between 18 and 29 years old in good health. The chain recombines TRBV11-2 with TRBJ2-1; 9 bases align to TRBD1. The J call could be wrong; TRBJ2-7 is a better fit for the DNA end. What was sequenced was blood. The DNA of the CDR3 is TGTGCCAGCAGCTTCGGGACAGGGCCTTACAATGAGCAGTACTTC. This sequence encodes CASSFGTGPYNEQYF.